This T cell receptor beta chain was observed in a study of OX40 agonist ivuxolimab in advanced cancers. Germline CDR1 reads LNHDA; CDR2 reads SQIVND (reference sequence). CDR3 length: 14 amino acids. J was trimmed by 4 bases and V by 4 bases; bases with no gene match: 2. Assay used: immunoSEQ multiplex PCR; TCRdb lists only in-frame clones, some missing. The sample lists over 55,000 clones, approximately 90% occurring once. The genes are TRBV19 and TRBJ2-7; TRBD1 aligns across 12 bases. This receptor was obtained from an adult with an advanced solid tumor such as melanoma, head and neck, liver or kidney cancer. The sequencing here drew on CD4+ or CD8+ T cells sorted from blood, taken in a trial of the OX40 agonist ivuxolimab. Here the CDR3 reads CASSTGQGAYEQYF. In DNA, the CDR3 is TGTGCCAGTAGTACGGGACAGGGGGCTTACGAGCAGTACTTC. Together with reference TRBV19 and TRBJ2-7, the CDR3 gives the full variable domain: DGGITQSPKYLFRKEGQNVTLSCEQNLNHDAMYWYRQDPGQGLRLIYYSQIVNDFQKGDIAEGYSVSREKKESFPLTVTSAQKNPTAFYLCASSTGQGAYEQYFGPGTRLTVT.